This T cell receptor (beta chain) stems from a study of CD8 T cells in ankylosing spondylitis. Regarding the study as a whole: Certain motif variants had earlier been reported in reactive arthritis synovial fluid and blood. Reports say disease-linked clones showed up significantly more in matched ankylosing spondylitis synovial fluid. Made up of 7 to 9 highly homologous variants, a TCR beta motif appeared characteristic of ankylosing spondylitis blood. Disease-linked clones proved CD8+ and comparatively uncommon in peripheral blood.

This CDR3 is built from 19 residues. Germline values: CDR1 LGHNA, CDR2 YNFKEQ. The V gene end was trimmed by 6 bases and the J gene end by 3 bases; junction bases not matched to a gene: 22. Libraries for TCR beta were made by quantitative 5'-RACE with molecular barcodes. TCRdb reprocessed the 5' RACE reads via MiXCR and lists one record per CDR3 protein. The sample has 650,000 to 800,000 distinct CDR3 sequences; around 20% are singletons. In the case of this clonotype: Its specificity is not known.

Material for sequencing was blood, either unsorted or a sorted T cell fraction (not recorded which). This receptor was taken from a male donor with ankylosing spondylitis. This chain joins TRBV4-2 and TRBJ2-7, with 8 bases identical to TRBD1. CDR3 loop: CASSLLGSGGGTGNYEQYF. The CDR3 DNA sequence: TGTGCCAGCAGTCTACTTGGTTCTGGGGGCGGGACAGGCAACTACGAGCAGTACTTC.